This T cell receptor beta chain was captured by sequencing in a study of cytomegalovirus exposure and HLA in healthy donors. Study-wide results and caveats: Confirmation in vitro established that three CMV-associated chains were specific for CMV antigens.

Primers: 60 Vbeta forward and 13 Jbeta reverse. Profiling relied on immunoSEQ multiplex PCR, and the TCRdb table lists in-frame clones only, not all of them. Its table lists roughly 120,000 clones. Worth noting for this clone: Its antigen is as yet unknown.

V gave up 7 bases and J gave up 5 bases, with 19 bases separating them. Per germline, CDR1 SGHRS and CDR2 YFSETQ. This CDR3 is built from 15 residues. Sample: PBMCs. The chain carries TRBV5-1 and TRBJ1-5; D possibly corresponds to TRBD1 (6 bases). The sequence came from a man aged 25-45 years in good health and CMV-seronegative. This CDR3 reads CASAITPGADQPQHF. The CDR3 DNA is TGCGCCAGCGCGATTACTCCAGGGGCGGATCAGCCCCAGCATTTT.